Listed below are T cell receptor beta chains from one sample, sequenced in a study of long-term antiretroviral therapy in people with HIV. The protocol was immunoSEQ multiplex PCR, while the TCRdb copy is restricted to in-frame clones and leaves out a portion. The sample carries 20,000 to 30,000 clones, about 86% recorded once. The sequenced sample was unsorted PBMCs, obtained at the start of antiretroviral therapy, before treatment. Receptors originate from a woman aged 18-29 years with HIV. The CDR3 runs from the conserved cysteine through the conserved F or W. The D gene is left open where the match is weak. Clone size is not always given. Where it is, it says once, few, many or a class for expanded clones.

CDR3 | DNA | J | size | V | D
CASSWGQGGSYEQYF | TGCGCCAGCAGCTGGGGACAGGGCGGGTCCTACGAGCAGTACTTC | TRBJ2-7 | . | TRBV4-1 | TRBD1
CASSLSSYNEQFF | TGTGCCAGCAGTTTGAGCTCCTACAATGAGCAGTTCTTC | TRBJ2-1 | once | TRBV27 | .
CASSHRVAGANVLTF | TGTGCCAGCAGCCACAGGGTGGCTGGGGCCAACGTCCTGACTTTC | TRBJ2-6 | . | TRBV7-9 | .
CASTLRDSTAITGELFF | TGTGCCAGCACCTTAAGGGACTCCACCGCTATCACCGGGGAGCTGTTTTTT | TRBJ2-2 | . | TRBV9 | .
CASRSRLAGTDTQYF | TGCGCCAGCAGATCTCGACTAGCGGGCACAGATACGCAGTATTTT | TRBJ2-3 | . | TRBV5-1 | TRBD2
CASSFYRDGSPQETQYF | TGTGCCAGCAGCTTCTATCGGGACGGTAGTCCCCAAGAGACCCAGTACTTC | TRBJ2-5 | . | TRBV7-8 | .
CASSYSFTVPVYGYTF | TGTGCCAGCAGTTACTCGTTTACAGTGCCGGTCTATGGCTACACCTTC | TRBJ1-2 | once | TRBV6-5 | .
CASSEAGLAGGPYNEQFF | TGTGCCAGCAGTGAAGCGGGACTAGCGGGAGGGCCGTACAATGAGCAGTTCTTC | TRBJ2-1 | . | TRBV6-1 | TRBD2
CASSQSEREPMSSYNEQFF | TGTGCCTCCAGCCAGAGCGAGCGGGAGCCCATGAGCTCCTACAATGAGCAGTTCTTC | TRBJ2-1 | . | TRBV7-6 | TRBD2
CASSHSIMNTEAFF | TGCGCCAGCTCCCACAGTATCATGAACACTGAAGCTTTCTTT | TRBJ1-1 | few | TRBV4-3 | .
CASSLESDYGYTF | TGTGCCAGCAGCTTGGAGAGTGACTATGGCTACACCTTC | TRBJ1-2 | . | TRBV5-4 | .
CASSLINRVGEQYF | TGTGCCAGCAGCCTTATTAACAGGGTGGGCGAGCAGTACTTC | TRBJ2-7 | . | TRBV6-5 | .
CASSTEFYGYTF | TGTGCCAGTAGTACAGAATTCTATGGCTACACCTTC | TRBJ1-2 | once | TRBV19 | .
CASREEPFGLLLETQYF | TGTGCCAGCAGGGAAGAACCATTTGGACTACTACTAGAGACCCAGTACTTC | TRBJ2-5 | few | TRBV6-4 | .
CASSPREGPNTEAFF | TGTGCCAGCTCACCACGGGAGGGCCCGAACACTGAAGCTTTCTTT | TRBJ1-1 | . | TRBV18 | .
CASSSPPGDGYTF | TGTGCCAGCAGCTCTCCTCCTGGGGACGGCTACACCTTC | TRBJ1-2 | . | TRBV7-2 | .
CASSGGDTGNTIYF | TGTGCCAGCAGCGGGGGGGACACTGGAAACACCATATATTTT | TRBJ1-3 | . | TRBV9 | .
CASSYTAGGTEAFF | TGTGCCAGCAGTTACACGGCAGGGGGAACTGAAGCTTTCTTT | TRBJ1-1 | . | TRBV6-5 | TRBD1
CASSRGTVYQPQHF | TGTGCCAGCAGCCGAGGGACAGTATATCAGCCCCAGCATTTT | TRBJ1-5 | few | TRBV27 | TRBD1
CASSLGTSWYNEQFF | TGTGCCAGCAGCCTAGGGACTAGCTGGTACAATGAGCAGTTCTTC | TRBJ2-1 | once | TRBV7-2 | TRBD2
CASSPLGMATEAFF | TGTGCCAGCTCACCACTGGGGATGGCCACTGAAGCTTTCTTT | TRBJ1-1 | . | TRBV18 | .
CATHLYGYTF | TGTGCCACTCACCTCTATGGCTACACCTTC | TRBJ1-2 | . | TRBV7-9 | .
CASRGQSSYNEQFF | TGCGCCAGCAGGGGACAGAGCTCCTACAATGAGCAGTTCTTC | TRBJ2-1 | . | TRBV5-1 | TRBD1
CASSLDRSGGAYEQYF | TGTGCCAGCAGCTTAGATCGTAGCGGGGGGGCCTACGAGCAGTACTTC | TRBJ2-7 | . | TRBV11-2 | TRBD2
CASSDYEQYF | TGTGCCAGCAGTGACTACGAGCAGTACTTC | TRBJ2-7 | . | TRBV2 | .
CASSHPGSRALCEQYF | TGCGCCAGCAGCCACCCGGGCTCACGGGCCTTATGCGAGCAGTACTTC | TRBJ2-7 | . | TRBV4-1 | .
CASSARGGDYEKLFF | TGTGCCAGCAGCGCACGAGGTGGGGACTATGAGAAACTGTTTTTT | TRBJ1-4 | . | TRBV7-9 | .
CASSQDQGQDYGYTF | TGTGCCAGCAGCCAAGACCAGGGGCAAGACTATGGCTACACCTTC | TRBJ1-2 | . | TRBV4-2 | .
CASSWWDRPNQPQHF | TGTGCCAGCAGCTGGTGGGACAGGCCAAATCAGCCCCAGCATTTT | TRBJ1-5 | . | TRBV5-6 | TRBD1
CSVEGDSLNEQFF | TGCAGCGTTGAGGGGGACAGCCTCAATGAGCAGTTCTTC | TRBJ2-1 | . | TRBV29-1 | TRBD1
CASNRDVTGELFF | TGTGCCAGCAATAGGGACGTGACCGGGGAGCTGTTTTTT | TRBJ2-2 | . | TRBV2 | .
CASSWGPANTGELFF | TGCGCCAGCAGCTGGGGTCCTGCGAACACCGGGGAGCTGTTTTTT | TRBJ2-2 | . | TRBV5-1 | .
CASSERCGRALGYEQYF | TGCGCCAGCAGTGAGAGGTGCGGGAGGGCTCTCGGGTACGAGCAGTACTTC | TRBJ2-7 | . | TRBV10-1 | TRBD2
CASSPRPGLGVYEQYF | TGCGCCAGCAGCCCCCGGCCGGGACTAGGAGTCTACGAGCAGTACTTC | TRBJ2-7 | . | TRBV5-1 | TRBD2
CASSPNSWTEAFF | TGTGCCAGCAGCCCAAATTCGTGGACTGAAGCTTTCTTT | TRBJ1-1 | . | TRBV7-2 | .
CASSSLGLAGGSNSYNEQFF | TGTGCCAGCAGCTCGCTAGGACTAGCGGGAGGCTCCAACTCCTACAATGAGCAGTTCTTC | TRBJ2-1 | . | TRBV7-3 | TRBD2
CAIRDSSYEQYF | TGTGCCATCAGGGACAGCTCATACGAGCAGTACTTC | TRBJ2-7 | . | TRBV10-3 | .
CASSSRTGGTEAFF | TGTGCCAGCAGCTCAAGGACAGGGGGCACTGAAGCTTTCTTT | TRBJ1-1 | few | TRBV7-9 | TRBD1
CASSPDQETQYF | TGTGCCAGCAGCCCGGACCAAGAGACCCAGTACTTC | TRBJ2-5 | . | TRBV5-4 | .
CASSNGLTPYEQYF | TGTGCCAGTAGTAATGGACTGACACCCTACGAGCAGTACTTC | TRBJ2-7 | . | TRBV19 | .
CASSPPGAGVKEKLFF | TGCGCCAGCAGCCCCCCCGGGGCGGGGGTAAAGGAAAAACTGTTTTTT | TRBJ1-4 | . | TRBV5-1 | .
CASGVLWVRDQPQHF | TGCGCCAGCGGGGTCCTTTGGGTCCGGGATCAGCCCCAGCATTTT | TRBJ1-5 | . | TRBV5-1 | .
CASSREDRGNEQYF | TGCGCCAGCAGCCGTGAGGACAGGGGTAACGAGCAGTACTTC | TRBJ2-7 | . | TRBV5-1 | TRBD1
CASTPGGGGNSPLHF | TGTGCCAGCACTCCCGGAGGGGGCGGGAATTCACCCCTCCACTTT | TRBJ1-6 | . | TRBV25-1 | TRBD1
CASSALDPLNTEAFF | TGCGCCAGCAGCGCCCTGGACCCTTTGAACACTGAAGCTTTCTTT | TRBJ1-1 | . | TRBV5-1 | .
CASSSSDRAYEQYF | TGCGCCAGCAGCTCTTCGGACAGGGCCTACGAGCAGTACTTC | TRBJ2-7 | once | TRBV5-1 | TRBD1
CASSSSDGPNTEAFF | TGCGCCAGCAGCTCCTCTGACGGGCCGAACACTGAAGCTTTCTTT | TRBJ1-1 | . | TRBV5-1 | .
CASSLFGTSGSIDTQYF | TGTGCCAGCAGCTTATTTGGGACTAGCGGGTCAATAGATACGCAGTATTTT | TRBJ2-3 | . | TRBV7-3 | TRBD2
CASSQEQGSGNTIYF | TGCGCCAGCAGCCAAGAGCAGGGATCTGGAAACACCATATATTTT | TRBJ1-3 | . | TRBV4-1 | .